One and the same sample provided the 22 T cell receptor beta chains below, sequenced in a study of cytomegalovirus exposure and HLA in healthy donors (dated by TCRdb to 2015 to 2018). Library method: the immunoSEQ multiplex PCR assay. Held by TCRdb, this immuneACCESS table contains in-frame sequences only and omits some clones. Under half of the omission traces to an unresolved V gene where checked; the cause of the rest is unknown. This sample holds fewer than 400,000 clones; about nine tenths were observed only once. The top ten clones comprise around 0.8% of the sample. The sequenced sample consisted of PBMCs. The source is a woman between 18 and 29 years old in good health and CMV-seronegative.

This clone has only a few counts. V gene TRBV2 combines with J gene TRBJ1-1; TRBD1 might be the D (6 bases). Germline V gives CDR1 SNHLY, CDR2 FYNNEI. The CDR3 is 12 amino acids. With 4 bases removed from V and 7 bases from J, the gap between germline ends came to 10 bases. The DNA for the CDR3 is TGTGCCAGCAGTGCCAGGGGTCGTGAAGCTTTCTTT. The encoded protein is CASSARGREAFF.

The chain is built from TRBV6-6 and TRBJ2-7; perhaps TRBD2 as D (5 bases). Germline assignment: CDR1 MNHNY and CDR2 SVGAGI (reference sequence). This CDR3 has 14 residues. V was cut by 6 bases and J by 3 bases, with 15 bases left in between. CDR3 protein: CASSSAAAVYEQYF. CDR3 in DNA: TGTGCCAGCAGCTCAGCGGCAGCGGTCTACGAGCAGTACTTC.

This chain connects TRBV25-1 to TRBJ2-7, with TRBD1 matching 9 bases. V gave up 10 bases and J gave up 4 bases; unmatched junction bases: 11. The CDR3 consists of 14 residues. Germline values: CDR1 MGHDK, CDR2 SYGVNS. This CDR3 reads CATQKTGGLYEQYF. In nucleotides, the CDR3 is TGTGCCACCCAAAAGACAGGGGGTTTGTACGAGCAGTACTTC.

The V and J genes are TRBV18 and TRBJ2-7; the match to TRBD1 covers 8 bases. V was pared by 0 bases and J by 5 bases, with 6 bases of the junction left unmatched. This CDR3 is 15 amino acids long. In germline, CDR1 is KGHSH, CDR2 LQKENI. This chain's CDR3 is CASSPPLGQGDEQYF. The CDR3 coding sequence is TGTGCCAGCTCACCACCCCTTGGACAGGGCGACGAGCAGTACTTC.

The chain carries TRBV5-1 and TRBJ2-4; D is uncertain. Trimming removed 4 bases at V and 0 bases at J, with 11 bases between. CDR3 length: 15 amino acids. Germline loops: CDR1 SGHRS, CDR2 YFSETQ. The CDR3 bases are TGCGCCAGCAGCCCCGAGACTCTAGCCAAAAACATTCAGTACTTC. This encodes CASSPETLAKNIQYF.

The rearrangement links TRBV7-2 to TRBJ1-5; D is ambiguous. V shed 2 bases and J shed 4 bases, with 9 bases lying between them. This CDR3 has 14 amino acids. The germline CDR1 and CDR2 sequences are SGHTA and FQGNSA. The CDR3 nucleotides are TGTGCCAGCAGCTTACCCTACCCTAATCAGCCCCAGCATTTT. It is translated as CASSLPYPNQPQHF. Together with reference TRBV7-2 and TRBJ1-5, the CDR3 gives the full variable domain: GAGVSQSPSNKVTEKGKDVELRCDPISGHTALYWYRQSLGQGLEFLIYFQGNSAPDKSGLPSDRFSAERTGGSVSTLTIQRTQQEDSAVYLCASSLPYPNQPQHFGDGTRLSIL.

This clone was seen a few times. This chain connects TRBV18 to TRBJ2-2; 8 nucleotides align to TRBD1. Germline CDR1 and CDR2: KGHSH and LQKENI. The V segment lost 3 bases and the J segment 0 bases; nucleotides outside the gene matches: 0. This CDR3 spans 15 amino acids. The CDR3 coding sequence is TGTGCCAGCTCACCGGGACAGGCGAACACCGGGGAGCTGTTTTTT. This encodes CASSPGQANTGELFF. The full variable domain, rest sourced from reference TRBV18 and TRBJ2-2, is NAGVMQNPRHLVRRRGQEARLRCSPMKGHSHVYWYRQLPEEGLKFMVYLQKENIIDESGMPKERFSAEFPKEGPSILRIQQVVRGDSAAYFCASSPGQANTGELFFGEGSRLTVL.

As regards this clone: A read error may produce the germline difference seen at one junction end. This chain connects TRBV2 to TRBJ1-2, with 8 positions matching TRBD1. CDR1 and CDR2 from the germline V gene are SNHLY and FYNNEI. The length of the CDR3 is 13 residues. CDR3 in DNA: TGTGCCAGCACTGAAGACAGGGGATATGGCTACACCTTC. It yields the protein CASTEDRGYGYTF.

The rearrangement joins TRBV11-2 to TRBJ2-5; D unclear. Trimming removed 5 bases from V and 9 bases from J, with 10 bases in between. The germline V gene encodes CDR1 SGHAT and CDR2 FQNNGV. This CDR3 has 11 amino acids. The DNA for the CDR3 is TGTGCCAGCAGCACAGAAGGCGCCCAGTACTTC. Its protein is CASSTEGAQYF.

The J gene is TRBJ2-6, the V gene TRBV25-1; D is unresolved. V gave up 6 bases and J gave up 1 base, with 10 bases separating them. The CDR3 has 15 residues. CDR1 and CDR2 (germline): MGHDK, SYGVNS. CDR3 nucleotides: TGTGCCAGCAGGGATCACGGGTCTGGGGCCAACGTCCTGACTTTC. Its protein product is CASRDHGSGANVLTF.

V gene TRBV5-1 combines with J gene TRBJ1-4; 7 bases are a match to TRBD1. This CDR3 has 16 amino acids. V shed 2 bases and J 8 bases; nucleotides not matched to a gene: 12. Per germline, CDR1 SGHRS and CDR2 YFSETQ. The CDR3 nucleotides are TGCGCCAGCAGCTTACTGGGAGACAGGGTAACCGAAAAACTGTTTTTT. Encoded protein: CASSLLGDRVTEKLFF.

The gene calls are TRBV7-3 and TRBJ2-1; the D gene is possibly TRBD2 (6 bases). The germline gives CDR1 SGHTA, CDR2 FQGTGA. CDR3 length: 16 residues. Trimming took off 2 bases at V and 0 bases at J, with 11 bases between the two ends. The DNA for the CDR3 is TGTGCCAGCAGCTTAGTACTTAGCGGCTCCTACAATGAGCAGTTCTTC. Residues: CASSLVLSGSYNEQFF.

The rearrangement links TRBV28 to TRBJ2-5; possibly TRBD1 for D (6 bases). The germline V and J ends were trimmed by 1 base and 4 bases, with 10 bases remaining between them. Germline CDR1 reads MDHEN; CDR2 reads SYDVKM. CDR3 length: 14 residues. The CDR3 DNA follows: TGTGCCAGCAGTTTATTGGCAGGGGTAGAGACCCAGTACTTC. This encodes CASSLLAGVETQYF.

V is TRBV27 and J is TRBJ2-7; 7 bases are shared with TRBD2. Trimming at V came to 6 bases and at J to 6 bases, leaving 2 bases not matched to a gene. The CDR3 has 11 residues. The V gene's germline CDR1 is MNHEY and CDR2 SMNVEV (reference sequence). The CDR3 sequence is CASRGGVEQYF. CDR3 coding DNA: TGTGCCAGCAGGGGGGGGGTCGAGCAGTACTTC.

This clone appeared a single time. J is TRBJ1-1 and V is TRBV5-6; D uncertain. The CDR3 spans 11 residues. Germline V gene sequence: CDR1 SGHDT, CDR2 YYEEEE. Between the trimmed V and J ends, which lost 4 bases and 4 bases, there was a span of 5 bases. The chain's CDR3 is CASSHTTEAFF. The CDR3 DNA reads as TGTGCCAGCAGCCACACCACTGAAGCTTTCTTT.

The chain is built from TRBV6-6 and TRBJ2-7, with 13 bases matching TRBD2. The germline V gene has CDR1 MNHNY and CDR2 SVGAGI (reference sequence). This CDR3 spans 15 amino acids. With 6 bases clipped from V and 3 bases from J, the junction kept 5 bases outside the gene matches. The CDR3: CASSPTSGGGYEQYF. The CDR3 region has the DNA TGTGCCAGCAGCCCAACTAGCGGGGGGGGCTACGAGCAGTACTTC.

The chain links TRBV19 to TRBJ2-3; TRBD2 aligns across 13 bases. The germline V gene has CDR1 LNHDA and CDR2 SQIVND (reference sequence). V shed 8 bases and J 0 bases; nucleotides not matched to a gene: 23. CDR3 length: 22 amino acids. This CDR3 is CASGPAVFPGLAGVASTDTQYF. CDR3 in DNA: TGTGCCAGTGGCCCGGCAGTCTTCCCCGGACTAGCGGGAGTCGCTAGCACAGATACGCAGTATTTT.

The chain has TRBV28 and TRBJ2-5; D unresolved. The germline CDR1 and CDR2 sequences are MDHEN and SYDVKM. Trimming took off 6 bases at V and 2 bases at J, with 7 bases between the two ends. This CDR3 has 12 amino acids. DNA of the CDR3: TGTGCCAGCAGGTCCAGACAAGAGACCCAGTACTTC. This encodes CASRSRQETQYF.

V gene TRBV20-1 combines with J gene TRBJ2-5, with D hard to call. Germline assignment: CDR1 DFQATT and CDR2 SNEGSKA (reference sequence). The CDR3 is 10 amino acids. Trimming took 7 bases from V and 4 from J, leaving 7 bases between them. For the CDR3, the DNA is TGCAGTGTAGTTGGAGAGACCCAGTACTTC. It yields the protein CSVVGETQYF.

The V call is TRBV4-3, the J call TRBJ2-7; a possible D gene is TRBD1 (5 bases). Germline V gene sequence: CDR1 LGHNA, CDR2 YSLEER. The V gene lost 0 bases and the J gene lost 0 bases, with 18 bases spanning the gap. This CDR3 has 18 amino acids. Here the CDR3 reads CASSQDHVRQGFSYEQYF. CDR3 in DNA: TGCGCCAGCAGCCAAGACCATGTAAGGCAGGGATTCTCCTACGAGCAGTACTTC.

As for this clone: Other DNA sequences in this specimen translate into the identical CDR3. The J gene is TRBJ2-7, the V gene TRBV7-2, with 8 nucleotides matching TRBD2. The junction had 3 bases not matched to a gene; V was cut back by 2 bases and J by 0 bases. This CDR3 is built from 15 residues. CDR1 is SGHTA and CDR2 is FQGNSA in the germline V gene. Here the CDR3 DNA reads TGTGCCAGCAGCTTAACTAGCGGAAGCTCCTACGAGCAGTACTTC. It is translated as CASSLTSGSSYEQYF. The entire variable domain, with the rest obtained from reference TRBV7-2 and TRBJ2-7, is as follows: GAGVSQSPSNKVTEKGKDVELRCDPISGHTALYWYRQSLGQGLEFLIYFQGNSAPDKSGLPSDRFSAERTGGSVSTLTIQRTQQEDSAVYLCASSLTSGSSYEQYFGPGTRLTVT.

This chain uses TRBV7-2 with TRBJ2-7, with D possibly TRBD2 on 6 matching bases. Germline CDR1 reads SGHTA; CDR2 reads FQGNSA. This CDR3 contains 16 residues. Trimming left V 2 bases short and J 2 bases short, with 16 bases between. This CDR3 reads CASSLSSWDSTYEQYF. The CDR3 nucleotides read TGTGCCAGCAGCTTAAGTTCCTGGGACTCAACCTACGAGCAGTACTTC.